One and the same sample provided the 30 T cell receptor beta chains below, sequenced in a study of cytomegalovirus exposure and HLA in healthy donors listed by TCRdb under 2017. The library was prepared using the immunoSEQ multiplex PCR assay. For the multiplex PCR, a mixture combining 60 forward primers for TCR Vbeta segments and 13 reverse primers for TCR Jbeta segments was used. This immuneACCESS table, as held by TCRdb, lists in-frame sequences with V and J called but not all clones. Of the missing ones, under half trace to an unresolved V gene in checked studies; the others have no known cause. The sample table records approximately 88,000 clones; 80% of these occur just once. The ten largest clonotypes hold 2% to 2.5% of the sample. The specimen sequenced was PBMCs. The receptors shown here come from a man younger than 35 in good health and CMV-seronegative.

This chain's CDR3 is CASSAYTDTQYF. The CDR3 DNA is TGTGCCAGCAGTGCGTACACAGATACGCAGTATTTT. The chain uses TRBV25-1 and TRBJ2-3; D unresolved. The CDR3 is 12 residues long. From germline, CDR1 is MGHDK and CDR2 SYGVNS. The V end was cut by 4 bases, the J end by 2 bases, with 4 bases between. The full variable domain, completed using reference TRBV25-1 and TRBJ2-3, is EADIYQTPRYLVIGTGKKITLECSQTMGHDKMYWYQQDPGMELHLIHYSYGVNSTEKGDLSSESTVSRIRTEHFPLTLESARPSHTSQYLCASSAYTDTQYFGPGTRLTVL.

The genes are TRBV13 and TRBJ2-3; TRBD2 matches 12 bases. Germline V CDR1 and CDR2: PRHDT, FYEKMQ (reference sequence). CDR3 length equals 16 residues. V lost 4 bases, J lost 3 bases, and 5 bases stayed unmatched. The CDR3 loop reads CASSSRGLAGTDTQYF. The DNA of the CDR3 is TGTGCCAGCAGCTCACGAGGACTAGCGGGAACAGATACGCAGTATTTT.

The table lists this clone with a count of one. V and J are TRBV4-2 and TRBJ1-2, with a tentative D call TRBD1 (6 bases). V shed 4 bases and J shed 3 bases, with 18 bases lying between them. The CDR3 has 16 amino acids. Germline values: CDR1 LGHNA, CDR2 YNFKEQ. Here the CDR3 DNA reads TGTGCCAGCAGCCCCAAGGGGGGGGGCGATTACTATGGCTACACCTTC. It specifies CASSPKGGGDYYGYTF.

The chain combines TRBV19 with TRBJ1-5; D call uncertain. The V and J ends lost 7 bases and 0 bases respectively, with 19 bases between them. The CDR3 runs 17 residues. Germline V gives CDR1 LNHDA, CDR2 SQIVND (reference sequence). The CDR3 bases are TGTGCCAGTATCCCTACTTACAGTTCGTATAGCAATCAGCCCCAGCATTTT. Translated: CASIPTYSSYSNQPQHF.

This chain uses TRBV30 with TRBJ1-1, with 7 bases lining up with TRBD1. V shed 2 bases, J shed 7 bases, and the junction held 7 bases outside the gene matches. This CDR3 has 13 residues. CDR1 is GTSNPN, CDR2 SVGIG, per germline (reference sequence). CDR3 sequence: CAWSPWRDSEAFF. The CDR3 nucleotides read TGTGCCTGGAGTCCTTGGAGGGACAGTGAAGCTTTCTTT.

This clone was seen only a few times. The CDR3 reads CASSLAAGNYGYTF. CDR3 nucleotides: TGTGCCAGCAGCTTGGCGGCGGGGAACTATGGCTACACCTTC. The rearrangement joins TRBV5-4 to TRBJ1-2, with unresolved D. Between the trimmed V and J ends, which lost 0 bases and 2 bases, there was a span of 8 bases. CDR3 length: 14 amino acids. From germline, CDR1 is SGHNT and CDR2 YYREEE (reference sequence).

The J gene is TRBJ1-2, the V gene TRBV4-2, with a tentative D call TRBD1 (5 bases). The V end lost 0 bases, the J end lost 5 bases, and 19 bases lay between the germline ends. In germline, CDR1 is LGHNA, CDR2 YNFKEQ. The CDR3 extends over 17 amino acids. The CDR3 DNA sequence: TGTGCCAGCAGCCAAGATCTGCAGGGAGGGACGAAATATGGCTACACCTTC. Protein sequence: CASSQDLQGGTKYGYTF.

This clone was counted once. This chain links TRBV30 with TRBJ1-5, with D unresolved. The ends were cut back, 2 bases at V and 0 bases at J, with 5 bases in the middle. This CDR3 is built from 13 residues. CDR1 GTSNPN and CDR2 SVGIG come from the germline V gene (reference sequence). The CDR3 region has the DNA TGTGCCTGGAGTCCCTATAGCAATCAGCCCCAGCATTTT. Translating it yields CAWSPYSNQPQHF.

The chain employs TRBV19 and TRBJ1-2; 7 positions agree with TRBD1. The CDR3 spans 14 residues. With V trimmed by 4 bases and J by 4 bases, 6 bases remained unmatched. From germline, CDR1 is LNHDA and CDR2 SQIVND (reference sequence). The DNA of the CDR3 is TGTGCCAGTAGTACAGGACAGGTAGCCTATGGCTACACCTTC. Its translation: CASSTGQVAYGYTF.

The chain employs TRBV23-1 and TRBJ2-5; TRBD2 aligns across 13 bases. TRBV23-1 is treated as an ORF (open reading frame) with a function not yet certain. The trim removed 11 bases at V and 2 bases at J, leaving 2 bases unmatched. This CDR3 comprises 13 residues. In DNA, the CDR3 is TGCGCCGGACTAGCGGGGGTACAAGAGACCCAGTACTTC. It translates to CAGLAGVQETQYF.

V usage is TRBV4-1 and J usage is TRBJ2-7; D may be TRBD1 (6 bases). The CDR3 is 19 amino acids. Germline V gene sequence: CDR1 MGHRA, CDR2 YSYEKL. The ends were cut back, 1 base at V and 2 bases at J, with 24 bases in the middle. This CDR3 is CASSQVGGRRRQAPYEQYF. The CDR3 nucleotides read TGCGCCAGCAGCCAAGTTGGGGGAAGACGTAGACAGGCCCCCTACGAGCAGTACTTC.

This rearrangement joins TRBV9 to TRBJ2-5, with 8 positions matching TRBD2. The germline V gene has CDR1 SGDLS and CDR2 YYNGEE. CDR3 size: 15 residues. V shed 4 bases and J 4 bases; nucleotides not matched to a gene: 9. CDR3 region: CASSREGGGRETQYF. The CDR3 DNA follows: TGTGCCAGCAGCCGGGAGGGGGGAGGACGAGAGACCCAGTACTTC. The full variable domain, in which reference TRBV9 and TRBJ2-5 provide the parts outside the CDR3, is DSGVTQTPKHLITATGQRVTLRCSPRSGDLSVYWYQQSLDQGLQFLIQYYNGEERAKGNILERFSAQQFPDLHSELNLSSLELGDSALYFCASSREGGGRETQYFGPGTRLLVL.

The chain couples TRBV29-1 to TRBJ2-5; 10 bases are shared with TRBD1. The J call may not be correct, given that the DNA end is closer to TRBJ2-7. Germline values: CDR1 SQVTM, CDR2 ANQGSEA. This CDR3 is built from 14 residues. The CDR3 protein is CSVTVGQGFLEQYF. The CDR3 nucleotides are TGCAGCGTCACCGTGGGACAGGGGTTCCTCGAGCAGTACTTC.

This clone was seen more than once but under ten times. The chain recombines TRBV4-1 with TRBJ2-7, with 7 positions matching TRBD1. Trimming at V came to 6 bases and at J to 2 bases, leaving 19 bases not matched to a gene. The germline gives CDR1 MGHRA, CDR2 YSYEKL. The CDR3 spans 18 residues. CDR3 in amino acids: CASRQIMRPGQTTYEQYF. Here the CDR3 DNA reads TGCGCCAGCAGACAAATTATGAGGCCGGGACAGACCACCTACGAGCAGTACTTC.

The chain has TRBV5-1 and TRBJ2-2; D is possibly TRBD1 (6 bases). Germline CDR1 SGHRS, CDR2 YFSETQ. Trimming removed 2 bases from V and 5 bases from J, with 16 bases in between. The CDR3 runs to 16 residues. In DNA, the CDR3 is TGCGCCAGCAGCTTCTCAGGGGACGGGTGGACCGGGGAGCTGTTTTTT. This gives the protein CASSFSGDGWTGELFF.

The chain carries TRBV6-5 and TRBJ2-7, with no clear D. CDR3 size: 15 residues. The V gene's germline CDR1 is MNHEY and CDR2 SVGAGI. V shed 5 bases and J shed 0 bases, with 14 bases lying between them. This CDR3 reads CASSTHPPSSYEQYF. In DNA, the CDR3 is TGTGCCAGCAGTACCCACCCACCTAGCTCCTACGAGCAGTACTTC.

The chain combines TRBV30 with TRBJ2-7, with TRBD2 matching 7 bases. V dropped 5 bases and J dropped 7; count of bases not matched to a gene: 2. The CDR3 sequence is 10 residues long. Per the germline V gene, CDR1 is GTSNPN and CDR2 is SVGIG (reference sequence). The DNA for the CDR3 is TGTGCCTGGGGGGAGGGGGAGCAGTACTTC. Protein sequence: CAWGEGEQYF.

V and J are TRBV5-1 and TRBJ1-1; TRBD1 matches 10 bases. The ends lost 4 bases at V and 7 bases at J; junction bases unmatched: 7. CDR3 length: 14 residues. Germline V gene data show CDR1 as SGHRS and CDR2 as YFSETQ. The CDR3 region has the DNA TGCGCCAGCAGCGCCGTGACAGGGGGCCGTGAAGCTTTCTTT. Its translation: CASSAVTGGREAFF.

The V and J genes are TRBV5-1 and TRBJ1-1; the D is unclear. From germline, CDR1 is SGHRS and CDR2 YFSETQ. The CDR3 loop spans 14 amino acids. The V gene lost 2 bases and the J gene lost 2 bases, with 10 bases spanning the gap. The CDR3 protein is CASSFEGGNTEAFF. The DNA of the CDR3 is TGCGCCAGCAGCTTCGAGGGTGGTAACACTGAAGCTTTCTTT.

The genes are TRBV6-5 and TRBJ1-2; 7 nucleotides line up with TRBD1. The CDR3 consists of 15 residues. The trim removed 6 bases at V and 1 base at J, leaving 8 bases unmatched. CDR1 is MNHEY and CDR2 is SVGAGI in the germline V gene. CDR3 sequence: CASSLEQGNNYGYTF. For the CDR3, the DNA is TGTGCCAGCAGCCTTGAACAGGGGAATAACTATGGCTACACCTTC.

The rearrangement uses TRBV4-1 and TRBJ1-2; TRBD1 is a possible D gene (6 bases). Trimming shortened V by 1 base and J by 6 bases, and 12 bases separated the two germline ends. CDR3 length equals 14 residues. Germline-derived CDR1 and CDR2 are MGHRA and YSYEKL. The CDR3 region is CASSQGTAYDGYTF. CDR3 nucleotides: TGCGCCAGCAGCCAAGGGACAGCCTACGATGGCTACACCTTC.

This rearrangement joins TRBV9 to TRBJ1-6, with D uncertain. This CDR3 is built from 14 residues. Germline CDR1 and CDR2: SGDLS and YYNGEE. The ends were cut back, 4 bases at V and 6 bases at J, with 11 bases in the middle. CDR3 loop: CASSPAVLNSPLHF. CDR3 bases: TGTGCCAGCAGCCCGGCGGTTCTTAATTCACCCCTCCACTTT.

This sequence joins TRBV5-1 and TRBJ2-3, with TRBD1 matching 9 bases. This CDR3 is 17 amino acids long. The V and J ends lost 0 bases and 1 base, in that order; junction bases with no gene match: 6. CDR1 is SGHRS and CDR2 is YFSETQ in the germline V gene. The chain's CDR3 is CASSLGPRTGGTDTQYF. CDR3 sequence (DNA): TGCGCCAGCAGCTTGGGTCCCCGGACAGGGGGCACAGATACGCAGTATTTT.

The rearrangement links TRBV29-1 to TRBJ2-3; D not resolved. Trimming cost V 4 bases and J 2 bases, with 13 bases left between them. This CDR3 contains 14 residues. In germline, CDR1 is SQVTM, CDR2 ANQGSEA. This chain's CDR3 is CSVVSGRITDTQYF. CDR3 coding DNA: TGCAGCGTTGTCAGTGGGCGAATCACAGATACGCAGTATTTT.

The count of this clone is one. The genes are TRBV4-1 and TRBJ1-2; TRBD1 agrees at 8 bases. CDR3 size: 16 residues. Germline V CDR1 and CDR2: MGHRA, YSYEKL. V lost 1 base to trimming and J lost 4 bases; unmatched junction nucleotides: 8. Written as DNA, the CDR3 is TGCGCCAGCAGCCAAGCGACAGGGGTGATAATCTATGGCTACACCTTC. Its protein is CASSQATGVIIYGYTF.

This clone has more than one count but fewer than ten. The chain recombines TRBV13 with TRBJ2-3; 9 bases are a match to TRBD2. The CDR3 is 14 amino acids. Losses at the gene ends were 5 bases for V and 8 bases for J; bases not matched to a gene: 8. CDR1 PRHDT and CDR2 FYEKMQ come from the germline V gene (reference sequence). The CDR3: CASSQRGAEGTQYF. CDR3 in DNA: TGTGCCAGCAGCCAGCGGGGGGCGGAGGGTACGCAGTATTTT.

This clone has a single count. J is TRBJ1-3 and V is TRBV7-9; no clear D. V was shortened by 2 bases and J by 4 bases, with 9 bases between the two germline ends. The germline V gene encodes CDR1 SEHNR and CDR2 FQNEAQ (reference sequence). This CDR3 is 14 amino acids long. The DNA for the CDR3 is TGTGCCAGCAGCTTATTGGGCTCCGGAAACACCATATATTTT. Its protein is CASSLLGSGNTIYF.

This clone was detected only once. CDR3 protein: CASSEVTVNQPQHF. As DNA, the CDR3 is TGTGCCAGCAGTGAAGTGACAGTCAATCAGCCCCAGCATTTT. V is TRBV6-5 and J is TRBJ1-5; maybe TRBD1 (5 bases). There are 14 residues in the CDR3. V lost 5 bases, J lost 3 bases, and 11 bases lay in between. Germline CDR1 MNHEY, CDR2 SVGAGI.

The count of this clone is one. CDR3 loop: CASSLDIGAYNSPLHF. CDR3 nucleotides: TGTGCCAGCAGCCTGGACATCGGCGCCTATAATTCACCCCTCCACTTT. The chain employs TRBV7-9 and TRBJ1-6; weak D call: TRBD1 (5 bases). The germline V gene has CDR1 SEHNR and CDR2 FQNEAQ (reference sequence). The V end was cut by 5 bases, the J end by 2 bases, with 13 bases between. The CDR3 is 16 amino acids.

V and J are TRBV13 and TRBJ2-1, with 10 bases identical to TRBD2. The CDR3 length is 20 residues. V shed 1 base and J 5 bases; nucleotides not matched to a gene: 17. In germline, CDR1 is PRHDT, CDR2 FYEKMQ (reference sequence). The CDR3 spells CASSLDSPFAAGGPHNEQFF. The CDR3 DNA follows: TGTGCCAGCAGCTTAGACTCCCCCTTCGCAGCGGGGGGGCCCCACAATGAGCAGTTCTTC. Supplemented by reference TRBV13 and TRBJ2-1, the full variable domain reads AAGVIQSPRHLIKEKRETATLKCYPIPRHDTVYWYQQGPGQDPQFLISFYEKMQSDKGSIPDRFSAQQFSDYHSELNMSSLELGDSALYFCASSLDSPFAAGGPHNEQFFGPGTRLTVL.